The entry below gives a single T cell receptor (beta chain) sequence along with its context. This entry comes from a study of cytomegalovirus exposure and HLA in healthy donors. Researchers ran the PCR with 60 Vbeta and 13 Jbeta primers. Measured with immunoSEQ multiplex PCR; TCRdb has only the in-frame clones, and not every one. The sample carries 89,000 or so clones, less than 85% recorded once. Germline CDR1 is SGHRS and CDR2 is YFSETQ. Trimming took off 0 bases at V and 2 bases at J, with 11 bases between the two ends. The CDR3 runs 15 residues. Input material: PBMCs. This clonotype was sampled from a man aged 60-69 years in good health and CMV-seronegative. V usage is TRBV5-1 and J usage is TRBJ1-2, with D unresolved. Written as DNA, the CDR3 is TGCGCCAGCAGCTTGGGGGAGGTCGCCAACTATGGCTACACCTTC. Its protein is CASSLGEVANYGYTF.